Described below is a single TCR beta chain sequence and its context. PCR employed 60 Vbeta and 13 Jbeta primers. Only in-frame clones appear in the TCRdb table, and some are missing; sequencing was by immunoSEQ multiplex PCR. The data contain more than 150,000 clones, roughly 87% of them seen just once; the ten biggest clones take up 0.2% to 0.3%. This sample was included in a study of cytomegalovirus exposure and HLA in healthy donors. V lost 4 bases and J 9 bases, leaving 11 bases between the germline ends. The CDR3 is 11 residues long. The V gene's germline CDR1 is DFQATT and CDR2 SNEGSKA (reference sequence).

V usage is TRBV20-1 and J usage is TRBJ2-3; D might be TRBD1 (6 bases). What was sequenced was PBMCs. This TCR derives from a girl under three years old in good health and CMV-seronegative. This CDR3 reads CSAIYRETQYF. The CDR3 nucleotides are TGCAGTGCTATATACAGGGAAACGCAGTATTTT.